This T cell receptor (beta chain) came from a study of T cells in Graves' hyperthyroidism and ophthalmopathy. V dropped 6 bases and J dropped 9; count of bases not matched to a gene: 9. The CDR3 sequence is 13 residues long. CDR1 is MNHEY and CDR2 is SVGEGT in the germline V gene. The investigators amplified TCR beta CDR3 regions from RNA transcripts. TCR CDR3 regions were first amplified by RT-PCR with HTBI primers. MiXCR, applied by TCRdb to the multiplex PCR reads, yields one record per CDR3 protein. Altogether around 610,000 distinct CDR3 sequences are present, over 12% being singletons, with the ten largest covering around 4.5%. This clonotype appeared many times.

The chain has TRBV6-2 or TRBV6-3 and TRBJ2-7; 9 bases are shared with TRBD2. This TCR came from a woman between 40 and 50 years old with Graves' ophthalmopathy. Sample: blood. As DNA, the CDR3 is TGTGCCAGCAGCTCCCTAGCGGGAACATGGCAGTACTTC. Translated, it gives CASSSLAGTWQYF.